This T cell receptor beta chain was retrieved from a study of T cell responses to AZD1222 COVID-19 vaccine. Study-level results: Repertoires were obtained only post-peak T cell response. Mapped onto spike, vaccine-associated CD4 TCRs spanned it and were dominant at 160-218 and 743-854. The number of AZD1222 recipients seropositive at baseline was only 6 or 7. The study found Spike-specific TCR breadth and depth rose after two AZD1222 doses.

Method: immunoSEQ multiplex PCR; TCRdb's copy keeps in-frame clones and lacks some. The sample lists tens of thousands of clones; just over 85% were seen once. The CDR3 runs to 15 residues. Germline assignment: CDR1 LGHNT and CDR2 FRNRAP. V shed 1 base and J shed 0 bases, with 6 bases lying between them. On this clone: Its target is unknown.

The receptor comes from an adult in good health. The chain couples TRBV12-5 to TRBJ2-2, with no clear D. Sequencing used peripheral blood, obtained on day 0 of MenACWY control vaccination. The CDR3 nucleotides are TGTGCTAGTGGTTTGGGGGATGCGAACACCGGGGAGCTGTTTTTT. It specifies CASGLGDANTGELFF.